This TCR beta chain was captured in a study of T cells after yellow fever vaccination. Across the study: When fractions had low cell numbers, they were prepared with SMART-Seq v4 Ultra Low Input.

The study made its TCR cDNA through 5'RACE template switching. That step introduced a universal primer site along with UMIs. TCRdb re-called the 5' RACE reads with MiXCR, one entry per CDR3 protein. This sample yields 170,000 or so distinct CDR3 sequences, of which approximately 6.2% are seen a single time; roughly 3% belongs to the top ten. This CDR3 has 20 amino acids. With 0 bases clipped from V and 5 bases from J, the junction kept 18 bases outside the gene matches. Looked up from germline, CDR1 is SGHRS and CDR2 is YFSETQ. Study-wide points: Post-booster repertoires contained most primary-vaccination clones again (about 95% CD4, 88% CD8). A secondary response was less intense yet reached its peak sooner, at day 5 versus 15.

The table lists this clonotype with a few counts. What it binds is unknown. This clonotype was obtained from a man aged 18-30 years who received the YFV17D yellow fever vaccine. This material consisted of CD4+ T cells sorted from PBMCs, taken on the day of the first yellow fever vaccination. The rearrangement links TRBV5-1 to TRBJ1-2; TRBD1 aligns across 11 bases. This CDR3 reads CASSLGRRRVGQGAEYGYTF. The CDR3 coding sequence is TGCGCCAGCAGCTTGGGCCGGCGGCGCGTCGGACAGGGGGCGGAATATGGCTACACCTTC.